Following are 11 T cell receptor beta chains from one sample sequenced in a study of human T cells and chemical hapten exposure. Documented time point: pre-sensitization, week 0. The treatment denotes: therapeutic diphenylcyclopropenone sensitization with weekly scalp DPC. A single record per CDR3 protein comes from TCRdb applying MiXCR to the RACE reads. The repertoire holds around 300,000 distinct CDR3 sequences, with over 5% as singletons. The sequenced sample was whole blood, obtained in connection with sensitization to the hapten diphenylcyclopropenone (DPC). The receptors here all came from a woman between 18 and 30 years old with alopecia areata. Some clones in this sample may be carry-over from other donors' samples.

The V call is TRBV6-5, the J call TRBJ1-6, with 7 bases lining up with TRBD1. Trimming removed 5 bases from V and 3 bases from J; junction bases left unmatched: 4. Germline V gene sequence: CDR1 MNHEY, CDR2 SVGAGI. The CDR3 covers 15 residues. Here the CDR3 reads CASSRQGFYNSPLHF. The CDR3 region has the DNA TGTGCCAGCAGTAGACAGGGTTTCTATAATTCACCCCTCCACTTT.

The CDR3 coding sequence is TGCGCCAGCAGCTTGGAAGGACATAACACTGAAGCTTTCTTT. It codes for CASSLEGHNTEAFF. The J gene is TRBJ1-1, the V gene TRBV5-1; D is possibly TRBD1 (5 bases). This CDR3 comprises 14 residues. V gave up 0 bases and J gave up 2 bases, with 8 bases separating them. The germline gives CDR1 SGHRS, CDR2 YFSETQ.

This clonotype appeared a few times. This CDR3 reads CSVVGGGDTQYF. For the CDR3, the DNA is TGCAGCGTTGTAGGGGGAGGAGATACGCAGTATTTT. The chain carries TRBV29-1 and TRBJ2-3; D is possibly TRBD1 or TRBD2 (6 bases each). Germline assignment: CDR1 SQVTM and CDR2 ANQGSEA. The CDR3 contains 12 residues. V gave up 4 bases and J gave up 5 bases, with 10 bases separating them.

This clonotype was counted at least ten times. V is TRBV6-5 and J is TRBJ2-2, with 10 bases that match TRBD2. Germline V gene sequence: CDR1 MNHEY, CDR2 SVGAGI. The V segment lost 2 bases and the J segment 4 bases; nucleotides outside the gene matches: 4. This CDR3 comprises 16 residues. CDR3 amino acids: CASSYPASGGTGELFF. Written as DNA, the CDR3 is TGTGCCAGCAGTTACCCGGCTAGCGGGGGCACCGGGGAGCTGTTTTTT.

The chain links TRBV7-2 to TRBJ1-5; D unresolved. V dropped 4 bases and J dropped 5 bases, with 9 bases sitting between them. The CDR3 has 13 amino acids. Germline V gene sequence: CDR1 SGHTA, CDR2 FQGNSA. The CDR3 loop is CASSSARYQPQHF. CDR3 bases: TGTGCCAGCAGCTCGGCTCGGTATCAGCCCCAGCATTTT.

This clonotype occurred a few times. This chain connects TRBV6-2 or TRBV6-3 to TRBJ2-5; 7 bases fit TRBD1. Germline CDR1 and CDR2: MNHEY and SVGEGT. The CDR3 loop spans 15 amino acids. Trimming took 0 bases from V and 5 from J; bases not matched to a gene: 6. This CDR3 reads CASSYSKGTAETQYF. For the CDR3, the DNA is TGTGCCAGCAGTTACTCGAAGGGGACAGCGGAGACCCAGTACTTC.

This clonotype was detected many times. A read error may account for a junction end that differs from germline. The chain links TRBV6-5 to TRBJ2-3, with D hard to call. This CDR3 has 14 residues. The V gene's germline CDR1 is MNHEY and CDR2 SVGAGI. CDR3 amino acids: CASTYPENTDTQYF. The CDR3 bases are TGTGCCAGCACTTACCCCGAAAACACAGATACGCAGTATTTT.

This sequence joins TRBV6-5 and TRBJ2-5; perhaps TRBD2 as D (6 bases). Germline CDR1 reads MNHEY; CDR2 reads SVGAGI. V was cut by 5 bases and J by 0 bases, with 13 bases left in between. The CDR3 sequence is 15 residues long. The CDR3 loop is CASSRDSRYQETQYF. The CDR3 nucleotides read TGTGCCAGCAGTCGGGACTCACGGTACCAAGAGACCCAGTACTTC.

This clonotype was observed at least ten times. V gene TRBV9 combines with J gene TRBJ1-6; no clear D. CDR1 SGDLS and CDR2 YYNGEE come from the germline V gene. Trimming removed 1 base at V and 7 bases at J, with 12 bases between. This CDR3 is 15 amino acids long. The DNA for the CDR3 is TGTGCCAGCAGCGTAAGTTTGGTAGGAAATTCACCCCTCCACTTT. As protein: CASSVSLVGNSPLHF.

This clonotype appeared a few times. The chain combines TRBV28 with TRBJ1-2; D call uncertain. V gave up 3 bases and J gave up 8 bases, with 13 bases separating them. The CDR3 has 13 residues. Per germline, CDR1 MDHEN and CDR2 SYDVKM. The CDR3 DNA is TGTGCCAGCAGTTTCTCCGCGAGCTGGGGCTACACCTTC. Its protein is CASSFSASWGYTF.

The gene calls are TRBV12-3 or TRBV12-4 and TRBJ1-5; possible D gene TRBD1, 5 bases. Trimming removed 8 bases from V and 1 base from J, with 9 bases in between. The CDR3 is made up of 13 amino acids. The CDR3 loop reads CASLGVSNQPQHF. The CDR3 DNA reads TGTGCCAGCCTAGGGGTCAGCAATCAGCCCCAGCATTTT.